This T cell receptor beta chain originates from a study of T cells after yellow fever vaccination. One entry per CDR3 protein, called by TCRdb with MiXCR from the 5' RACE reads. This sample has 450,000 to 650,000 distinct CDR3 sequences, with approximately 12% found just once. Trimming removed 8 bases from V and 6 bases from J; junction bases left unmatched: 4. The CDR3 consists of 11 residues. The germline V gene encodes CDR1 SQVTM and CDR2 ANQGSEA. The rearrangement joins TRBV29-1 to TRBJ2-3, with TRBD2 matching 8 bases. The sequenced sample was PBMCs, obtained on the day of the yellow fever booster vaccination. This TCR was recovered from a man aged 30 to 39 who received the YFV17D yellow fever vaccine. The CDR3 nucleotides read TGCAGCACCGGACTAGCTGATACGCAGTATTTT. Residues: CSTGLADTQYF.